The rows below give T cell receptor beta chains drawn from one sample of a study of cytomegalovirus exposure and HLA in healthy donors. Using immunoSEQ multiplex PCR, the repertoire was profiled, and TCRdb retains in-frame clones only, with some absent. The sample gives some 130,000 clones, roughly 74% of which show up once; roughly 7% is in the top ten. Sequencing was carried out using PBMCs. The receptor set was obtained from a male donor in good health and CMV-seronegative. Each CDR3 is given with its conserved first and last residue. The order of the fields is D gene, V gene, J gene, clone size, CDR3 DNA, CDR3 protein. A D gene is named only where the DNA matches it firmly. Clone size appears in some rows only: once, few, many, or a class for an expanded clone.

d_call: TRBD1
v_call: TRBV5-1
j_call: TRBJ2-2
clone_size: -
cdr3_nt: TGCGCCAGCAGCTTAATGCGCCAGGGGGCGGCTACCCTAGGGACCGGGGAGCTGTTTTTT
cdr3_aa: CASSLMRQGAATLGTGELFF

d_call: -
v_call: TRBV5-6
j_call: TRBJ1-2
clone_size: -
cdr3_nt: TGTGCCAGCAGCTTCACATACTATGGCTACACCTTC
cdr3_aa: CASSFTYYGYTF

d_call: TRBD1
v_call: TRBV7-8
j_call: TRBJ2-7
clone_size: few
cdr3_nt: TGTGCCAGCAGTCGGGGACAGGGAAATCCCTACGAGCAGTACTTC
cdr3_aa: CASSRGQGNPYEQYF

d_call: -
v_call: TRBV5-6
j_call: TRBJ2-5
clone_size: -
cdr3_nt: TGTGCCAGCAGCTTGAAAGGGCTAGCGGAGACCCAGTACTTC
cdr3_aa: CASSLKGLAETQYF

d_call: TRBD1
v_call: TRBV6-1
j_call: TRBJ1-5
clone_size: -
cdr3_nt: TGTGCCAGCAGTGCCGACAGGGGGTACAATCAGCCCCAGCATTTT
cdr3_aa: CASSADRGYNQPQHF

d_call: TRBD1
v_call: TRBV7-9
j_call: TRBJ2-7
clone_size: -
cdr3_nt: TGTGCCAGCAGCACACACAGGGGGCAGAGACCCTACGAGCAGTACTTC
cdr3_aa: CASSTHRGQRPYEQYF

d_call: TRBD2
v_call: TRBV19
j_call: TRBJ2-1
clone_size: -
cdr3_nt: TGTGCCAGTAGTCTACAAGCGGGATCGGGCAATGAGCAGTTCTTC
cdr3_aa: CASSLQAGSGNEQFF

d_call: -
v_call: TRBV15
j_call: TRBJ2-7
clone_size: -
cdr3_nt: TGTGCCACCAGCAGAGATCGGGGAGGATACGAGCAGTACTTC
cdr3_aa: CATSRDRGGYEQYF

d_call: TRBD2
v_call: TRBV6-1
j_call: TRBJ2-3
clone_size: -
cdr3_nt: TGTGCCAGCAGTGTACTAGCGGGGGCCACAGATACGCAGTATTTT
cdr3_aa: CASSVLAGATDTQYF

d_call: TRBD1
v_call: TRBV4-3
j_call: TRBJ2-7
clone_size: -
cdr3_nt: TGCGCCAGCAGCCAAGATCGGGACAGGGGTTTGGTTGACTACGAGCAGTACTTC
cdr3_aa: CASSQDRDRGLVDYEQYF

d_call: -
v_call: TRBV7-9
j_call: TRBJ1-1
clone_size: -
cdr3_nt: TGTTCCAGCAGCTCCCGGGAGGGCACTGAAGCTTTCTTT
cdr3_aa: CSSSSREGTEAFF

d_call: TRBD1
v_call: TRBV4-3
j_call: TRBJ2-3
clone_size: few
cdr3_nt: TGCGCCAGCAGCCAAGAAGCAGGGGGCGAAGGTACGCAGTATTTT
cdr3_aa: CASSQEAGGEGTQYF

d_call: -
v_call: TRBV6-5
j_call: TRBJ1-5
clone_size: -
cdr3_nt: TGTGCCAGCAGTTATCAGAGAGGCGGCAATCAGCCCCAGCATTTT
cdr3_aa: CASSYQRGGNQPQHF

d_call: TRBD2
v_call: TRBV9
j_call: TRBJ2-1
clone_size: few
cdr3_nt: TGTGCCAGCAGCGACTTACTAGCGGGAGACCTCAGCTCCTACAATGAGCAGTTCTTC
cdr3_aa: CASSDLLAGDLSSYNEQFF

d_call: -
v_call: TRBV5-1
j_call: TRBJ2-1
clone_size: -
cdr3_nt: TGCGCCAGCAGCTTGGCAGGGATCCGCATGAATGAGCAGTTCTTC
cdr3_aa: CASSLAGIRMNEQFF

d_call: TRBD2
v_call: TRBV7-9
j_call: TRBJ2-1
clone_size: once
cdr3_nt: TGTGCCAGCAGCTCCCGACTAGCGGGGGGGCTGGAGCAGTTCTTC
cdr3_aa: CASSSRLAGGLEQFF

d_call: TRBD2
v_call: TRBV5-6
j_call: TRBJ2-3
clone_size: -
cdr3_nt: TGTGCCAGCGGGAGGGCGGTGGTGGGCGCAGATACGCAGTATTTT
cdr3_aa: CASGRAVVGADTQYF

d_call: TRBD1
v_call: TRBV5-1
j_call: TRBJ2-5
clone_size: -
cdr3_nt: TGCGCCAGCAGCTTCGGGACAGCGATCCAAGAGACCCAGTACTTC
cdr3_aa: CASSFGTAIQETQYF

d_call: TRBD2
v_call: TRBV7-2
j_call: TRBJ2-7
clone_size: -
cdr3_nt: TGTGCCAGCAGCTTAGGGCTAGCGGGACAAACCTACGAGCAGTACTTC
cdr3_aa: CASSLGLAGQTYEQYF

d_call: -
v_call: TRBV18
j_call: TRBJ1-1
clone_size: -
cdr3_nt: TGTGCCAGCTCCCTCGGTCAGAACACTGAAGCTTTCTTT
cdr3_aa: CASSLGQNTEAFF

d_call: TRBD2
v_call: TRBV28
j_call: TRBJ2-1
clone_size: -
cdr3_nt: TGTGCCAGCAGTTTAAGCGGGACCCTAGAGATAGAGCAGTTCTTC
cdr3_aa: CASSLSGTLEIEQFF

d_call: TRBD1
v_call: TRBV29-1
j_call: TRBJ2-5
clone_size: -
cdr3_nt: TGCAGCGTTCGACAGGGGGCCGGAGAGACCCAGTACTTC
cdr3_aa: CSVRQGAGETQYF

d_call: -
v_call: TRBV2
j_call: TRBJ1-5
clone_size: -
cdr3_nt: TGTGCCAGCAGTGAAACCCAGGGGAATCAGCCCCAGCATTTT
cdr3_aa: CASSETQGNQPQHF

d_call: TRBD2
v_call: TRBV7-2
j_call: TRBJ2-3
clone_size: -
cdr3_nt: TGTGCCAGCACGGGGGGATATACGCAGTATTTT
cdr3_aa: CASTGGYTQYF

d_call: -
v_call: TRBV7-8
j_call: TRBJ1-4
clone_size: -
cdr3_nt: TGTGCCAGCAGCACCAGGGGCGACTTGCTTGAAAAACTGTTTTTT
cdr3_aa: CASSTRGDLLEKLFF

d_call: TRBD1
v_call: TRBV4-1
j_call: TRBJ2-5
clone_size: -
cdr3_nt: TGCGCCAGCAGCCAAGATAGGGGGCGGGAGACCCAGTACTTC
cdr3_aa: CASSQDRGRETQYF

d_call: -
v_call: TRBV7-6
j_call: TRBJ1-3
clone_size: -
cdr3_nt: TGTGCCAGCAGCCGTGGTCCGGGAGCAGGCTCTGGAAACACCATATATTTT
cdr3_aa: CASSRGPGAGSGNTIYF

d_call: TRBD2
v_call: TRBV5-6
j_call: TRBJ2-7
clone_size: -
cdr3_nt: TGTGCCAGCAGCGCCTGGGGGGGTGGACCCTCCTACGAGCAGTACTTC
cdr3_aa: CASSAWGGGPSYEQYF

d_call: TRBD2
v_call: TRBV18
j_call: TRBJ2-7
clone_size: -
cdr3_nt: TGTGCCAGCTCAAAACTAGCGTCGGGGGGCGAGCAGTACTTC
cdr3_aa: CASSKLASGGEQYF

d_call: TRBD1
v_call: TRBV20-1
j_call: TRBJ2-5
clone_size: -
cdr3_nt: TGCAGTGCCTACAGGGGAGAGACCCAGTACTTC
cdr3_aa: CSAYRGETQYF

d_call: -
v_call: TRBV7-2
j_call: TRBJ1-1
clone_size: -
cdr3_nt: TGTGCCAGCAGCCCCCTCGGCGAGGTCATGAACACTGAAGCTTTCTTT
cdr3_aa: CASSPLGEVMNTEAFF

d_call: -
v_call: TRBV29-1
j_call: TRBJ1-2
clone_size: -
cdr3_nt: TGCAGCCATGCAGGGGAGAGCTATGGCTACACCTTC
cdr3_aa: CSHAGESYGYTF

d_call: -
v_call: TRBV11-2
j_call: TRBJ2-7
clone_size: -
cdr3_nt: TGTGCCAGCAGCCAGTGGGGGGTCGGCGAGCAGTACTTC
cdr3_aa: CASSQWGVGEQYF

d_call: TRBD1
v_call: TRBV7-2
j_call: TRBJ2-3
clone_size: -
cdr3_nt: TGTGCCAGCAGCTCCCGCGACAGGGGACCAGATACGCAGTATTTT
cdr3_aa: CASSSRDRGPDTQYF

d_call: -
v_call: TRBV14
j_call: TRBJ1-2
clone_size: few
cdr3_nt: TGTGCCAGCAGCCCAGACTTCTTCTATGGCTACACCTTC
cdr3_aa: CASSPDFFYGYTF

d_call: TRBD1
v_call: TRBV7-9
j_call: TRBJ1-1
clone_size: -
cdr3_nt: TGTGCCAGCAGTCCCAGGGGGGCCACTGAAGCTTTCTTT
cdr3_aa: CASSPRGATEAFF

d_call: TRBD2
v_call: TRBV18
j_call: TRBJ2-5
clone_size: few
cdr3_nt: TGTGCCAGCTCACCACAGGTTAGCGGGGGTCGGGAGACCCAGTACTTC
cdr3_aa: CASSPQVSGGRETQYF

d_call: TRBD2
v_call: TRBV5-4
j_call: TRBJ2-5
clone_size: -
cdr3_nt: TGTGCCAGCAGCTCCCCGGGGGGGAGGGAGACCCAGTACTTC
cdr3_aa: CASSSPGGRETQYF

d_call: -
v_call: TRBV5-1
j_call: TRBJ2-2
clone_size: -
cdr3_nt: TGCGCCAGCAGCTGGAATAGCCCGAACACCGGGGAGCTGTTTTTT
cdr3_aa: CASSWNSPNTGELFF

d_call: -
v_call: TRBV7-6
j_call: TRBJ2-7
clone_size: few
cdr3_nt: TGTGCCAGCAGCTCACCGGGTTTTTACGAGCAGTACTTC
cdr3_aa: CASSSPGFYEQYF

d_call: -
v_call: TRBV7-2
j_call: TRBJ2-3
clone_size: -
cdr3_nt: TGTGCCAGCAGCCCCGGGACACGGAGCACAGATACGCAGTATTTT
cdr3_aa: CASSPGTRSTDTQYF

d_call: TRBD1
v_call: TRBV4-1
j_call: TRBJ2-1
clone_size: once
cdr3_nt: TGCGCCAGCAGCCCCCGTAGTGCCGGGACAGGGGGCAAGAATGAGCAGTTCTTC
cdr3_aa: CASSPRSAGTGGKNEQFF

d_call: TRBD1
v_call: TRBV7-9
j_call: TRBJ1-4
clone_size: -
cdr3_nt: TGTGCCAGCAGCTTAACCATCCGGGACAGGGGGCTACGAGGTGAAAAACTGTTTTTT
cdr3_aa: CASSLTIRDRGLRGEKLFF

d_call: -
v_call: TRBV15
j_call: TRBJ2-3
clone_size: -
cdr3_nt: TGTGCCACCAGCAGACACCGGACTAGCACAGATACGCAGTATTTT
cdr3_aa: CATSRHRTSTDTQYF

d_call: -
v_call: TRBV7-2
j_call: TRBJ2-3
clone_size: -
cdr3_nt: TGTGCCAGCAGCTTATTTCCCGCTAGTTTTTTGGATACGCAGTATTTT
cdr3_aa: CASSLFPASFLDTQYF

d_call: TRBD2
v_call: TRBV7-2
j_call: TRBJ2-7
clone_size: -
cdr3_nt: TGTGCCAGCAGCTCCATAGCGGGAGGAATATCGTACGAGCAGTACTTC
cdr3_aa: CASSSIAGGISYEQYF

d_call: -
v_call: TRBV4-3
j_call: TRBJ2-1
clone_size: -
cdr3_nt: TGCGCCAGCAGCCAAGACAGTTTCAATGAGCAGTTCTTC
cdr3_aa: CASSQDSFNEQFF

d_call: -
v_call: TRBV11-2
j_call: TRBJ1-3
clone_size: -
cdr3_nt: TGTGCCAGCAGCCCCAGGGGCCTTGAGCGCACCATATATTTT
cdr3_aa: CASSPRGLERTIYF

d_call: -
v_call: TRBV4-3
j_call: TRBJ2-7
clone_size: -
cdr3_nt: TGCGCCAGCAGCCAAGATCGCCTAGCGTACGAGCAGTACTTC
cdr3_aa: CASSQDRLAYEQYF

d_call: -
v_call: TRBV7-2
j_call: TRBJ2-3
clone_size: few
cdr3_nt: TGTGCCAGCAGCTTTCCCCGTTCTAGGAGCACAGATACGCAGTATTTT
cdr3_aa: CASSFPRSRSTDTQYF

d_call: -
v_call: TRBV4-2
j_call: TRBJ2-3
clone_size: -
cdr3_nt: TGTGCCAGCAGCCAGAGGGTTAGCACAGATACGCAGTATTTT
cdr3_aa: CASSQRVSTDTQYF

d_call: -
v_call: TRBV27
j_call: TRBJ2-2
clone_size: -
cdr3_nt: TGTGCCAGCAGTTTTCTCTCGGACTTTCTGCAGGAGCTGTTTTTT
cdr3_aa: CASSFLSDFLQELFF

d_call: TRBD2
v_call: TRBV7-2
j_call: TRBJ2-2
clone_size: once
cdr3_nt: TGTGCCAGCAGCCCCAGCGGGAGGGAGAGCGGGGAGCTGTTTTTT
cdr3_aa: CASSPSGRESGELFF

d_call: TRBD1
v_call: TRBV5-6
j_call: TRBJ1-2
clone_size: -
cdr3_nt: TGTGCCGGCAGCTTGTCCCGGACAGGGGGCTCCTCTAACTATGGCTACACCTTC
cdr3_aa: CAGSLSRTGGSSNYGYTF